The 23 T cell receptor beta chains listed next were all sequenced from one sample in a study of blood T cell repertoires in COVID-19. The data were produced by immunoSEQ multiplex PCR, yet TCRdb's version contains in-frame clones alone and is incomplete. Among over 200,000 clones, approximately 88% were seen once, and the ten largest hold around 3.6%. The sequenced material came from PBMCs or T cells enriched from blood (not recorded which). All receptors derive from a young woman who had been exposed to COVID-19.

The CDR3 loop is CASRWTGNEGGELFF. Written as DNA, the CDR3 is TGTGCCAGCCGGTGGACAGGGAACGAAGGCGGGGAGCTGTTTTTT. The V call is TRBV2, the J call TRBJ2-2; 8 bases are a match to TRBD1. Per the germline V gene, CDR1 is SNHLY and CDR2 is FYNNEI. V trimming: 8 bases; J trimming: 7 bases; junction bases outside the gene matches: 12. The CDR3 has 15 amino acids.

The V call is TRBV5-1, the J call TRBJ1-5; 7 nucleotides match TRBD1. The J segment lost 7 bases and the V segment lost 4 bases, leaving 8 bases of the junction unmatched. The CDR3 runs 14 residues. From germline, CDR1 is SGHRS and CDR2 YFSETQ. The CDR3 DNA reads TGCGCCAGCAGCATACAGGGGCAGGGACAGCCCCAGCATTTT. It codes for CASSIQGQGQPQHF.

This chain links TRBV2 with TRBJ2-3; 7 nucleotides align to TRBD1. Germline CDR1 SNHLY, CDR2 FYNNEI. This CDR3 is built from 13 residues. The ends lost 9 bases at V and 4 bases at J; junction bases unmatched: 7. The CDR3 region is CARNRGSADTQYF. The CDR3, as DNA: TGTGCCAGGAACAGGGGATCCGCAGATACGCAGTATTTT.

This clone was seen more than once but under ten times. V and J are TRBV21-1 and TRBJ2-6; the DNA was not used to check the table's D call, TRBD2. TRBV21-1 corresponds to a pseudogene. There are 19 residues in the CDR3. In DNA form, the CDR3 reads TGTGCCAGCAGCAGGGGGGTAGCTAGCGGGAGGTCTGGGGCCAACGTCCTGACTTTC. Its protein product is CASSRGVASGRSGANVLTF.

The gene calls are TRBV4-1 and TRBJ2-3, with 10 bases lining up with TRBD2. The CDR3 sequence is 14 residues long. J gave up 5 bases and V 1 base, and 0 bases lay outside the gene matches. Germline V gene lookup returns CDR1 MGHRA and CDR2 YSYEKL. The CDR3 protein is CASSQGLAGDTQYF. DNA of the CDR3: TGCGCCAGCAGCCAAGGACTAGCGGGAGATACGCAGTATTTT.

CDR3 nucleotide sequence: TGCGCCAGCAAACAGGGGGACAATCAGCCCCAGCATTTT. Translated: CASKQGDNQPQHF. The chain links TRBV10-2 to TRBJ1-5, with 8 nucleotides matching TRBD1. Germline V lookup: CDR1 WSHSY, CDR2 SAAADI. This CDR3 is built from 13 residues. V lost 7 bases to trimming and J lost 3 bases; unmatched junction nucleotides: 2.

The chain has TRBV9 and TRBJ1-2; D is unclear. Germline lookup yields CDR1 SGDLS and CDR2 YYNGEE. Trimming took 4 bases from V and 7 from J, leaving 11 bases between them. This CDR3 has 12 amino acids. CDR3 sequence (DNA): TGTGCCAGCAGCTCAGGTGTTCCTGGCTACACCTTC. Its translation is CASSSGVPGYTF.

This clone was found once. The genes are TRBV11-2 and TRBJ2-1, with 7 bases identical to TRBD2. Germline V gene lookup returns CDR1 SGHAT and CDR2 FQNNGV. V trimming: 0 bases; J trimming: 6 bases; junction bases outside the gene matches: 8. The CDR3 is made up of 16 amino acids. Here the CDR3 DNA reads TGTGCCAGCAGCTTAGAGGGGGAGGGCCTTATCAATGAGCAGTTCTTC. Translating it yields CASSLEGEGLINEQFF.

The V gene is TRBV5-1, the J gene TRBJ2-2; 10 nucleotides line up with TRBD1. Germline V gene lookup returns CDR1 SGHRS and CDR2 YFSETQ. The CDR3 consists of 15 residues. Trimming cost V 8 bases and J 3 bases; bases outside gene matches: 7. CDR3 residues: CASLPGQGYTGELFF. CDR3 in DNA: TGCGCCAGTCTACCGGGACAGGGGTACACCGGGGAGCTGTTTTTT.

The chain couples TRBV7-9 to TRBJ1-1; 9 nucleotides line up with TRBD1. This CDR3 spans 15 amino acids. Per germline, CDR1 SEHNR and CDR2 FQNEAQ (reference sequence). V shed 6 bases and J 4 bases; nucleotides not matched to a gene: 9. The CDR3 protein is CASSLQGAIVTEAFF. The DNA of the CDR3 is TGTGCCAGCAGTTTACAGGGGGCGATCGTCACTGAAGCTTTCTTT.

CDR3 sequence: CASSIHRDLVRTGELFF. The CDR3 coding sequence is TGTGCCAGTAGTATCCACAGGGATTTGGTTAGGACCGGGGAGCTGTTTTTT. This chain joins TRBV19 and TRBJ2-2; D might be TRBD1 (6 bases). Germline-derived CDR1 and CDR2 are LNHDA and SQIVND (reference sequence). The CDR3 consists of 17 residues. V was clipped by 3 bases and J by 5 bases, with 19 bases between them.

The V and J genes are TRBV6-4 and TRBJ1-1; D possibly corresponds to TRBD1 (5 bases). V was shortened by 6 bases and J by 1 base, with 12 bases between the two germline ends. The CDR3 consists of 14 residues. Germline V gene lookup returns CDR1 MRHNA and CDR2 SNTAGT. In nucleotides, the CDR3 is TGTGCCAGCAGAGCGGGACGGCAGAACACTGAAGCTTTCTTT. Translation: CASRAGRQNTEAFF.

The chain has TRBV9 and TRBJ2-3; 9 bases map to TRBD2. This CDR3 contains 16 residues. After removal of 3 bases from V and 6 bases from J, the junction contained 11 bases not matched to a gene. In germline, CDR1 is SGDLS, CDR2 YYNGEE. DNA of the CDR3: TGTGCCAGCAGCGGCCTTCCGTCCGCGGGAGGGGATACGCAGTATTTT. Protein: CASSGLPSAGGDTQYF.

This clone was observed once. CDR3 sequence: CASSSSTETYEQYF. For the CDR3, the DNA is TGTGCCAGCAGCTCTTCGACAGAGACCTACGAGCAGTACTTC. This chain links TRBV7-9 with TRBJ2-7; tentatively, D is TRBD1 (5 bases). The CDR3 covers 14 residues. Trimming shortened V by 4 bases and J by 2 bases, and 12 bases separated the two germline ends. In germline, CDR1 is SEHNR, CDR2 FQNEAQ (reference sequence). The variable domain in full, with the rest retrieved from reference TRBV7-9 and TRBJ2-7, is DTGVSQNPRHKITKRGQNVTFRCDPISEHNRLYWYRQTLGQGPEFLTYFQNEAQLEKSRLLSDRFSAERPKGSFSTLEIQRTEQGDSAMYLCASSSSTETYEQYFGPGTRLTVT.

The chain has TRBV9 and TRBJ2-1; D is uncertain. CDR1 is SGDLS and CDR2 is YYNGEE in the germline V gene. Trimming removed 0 bases at V and 6 bases at J, with 10 bases between. The CDR3 totals 14 residues. This chain's CDR3 is CASSVDPMRNEQFF. As DNA, the CDR3 is TGTGCCAGCAGCGTAGACCCGATGCGCAATGAGCAGTTCTTC. Supplemented by reference TRBV9 and TRBJ2-1, the full variable domain reads DSGVTQTPKHLITATGQRVTLRCSPRSGDLSVYWYQQSLDQGLQFLIQYYNGEERAKGNILERFSAQQFPDLHSELNLSSLELGDSALYFCASSVDPMRNEQFFGPGTRLTVL.

This clone was seen a single time. The same CDR3 can be traced to other DNA sequences in this sample. The rearrangement uses TRBV12-3 or TRBV12-4 and TRBJ1-2; D is uncertain. V shed 2 bases and J shed 5 bases, with 6 bases lying between them. There are 12 residues in the CDR3. CDR3 nucleotides: TGTGCCAGCAGTTTAAGAGGATATGGCTACACCTTC. It specifies CASSLRGYGYTF.

This clone has a single count. This sequence joins TRBV27 and TRBJ2-7, with 10 bases fitting TRBD2. The V and J ends lost 5 bases and 3 bases, in that order; junction bases with no gene match: 7. CDR1 is MNHEY, CDR2 SMNVEV, per germline (reference sequence). The CDR3 loop spans 15 amino acids. CDR3 sequence (DNA): TGTGCCAGCAGTCCACCCGGACTAGCGGACTACGAGCAGTACTTC. It is translated as CASSPPGLADYEQYF.

The chain has TRBV7-3 and TRBJ1-1; D not certain. This CDR3 is built from 16 residues. V gave up 5 bases and J gave up 3 bases, with 19 bases separating them. CDR1 and CDR2 (germline): SGHTA, FQGTGA. The CDR3, as DNA: TGTGCCAGCAGCCCAATGGCGGGGAGGGCATACACTGAAGCTTTCTTT. This encodes CASSPMAGRAYTEAFF.

CDR3 protein: CASSFRANQPQHF. The CDR3 coding sequence is TGTGCCAGTAGTTTCAGGGCAAATCAGCCCCAGCATTTT. J is TRBJ1-5 and V is TRBV19; D is perhaps TRBD1 (5 bases). The CDR3 covers 13 residues. The germline V gene encodes CDR1 LNHDA and CDR2 SQIVND (reference sequence). Trimming took off 5 bases at V and 4 bases at J, with 9 bases between the two ends.

V and J are TRBV5-3 and TRBJ2-5; perhaps TRBD2 as D (6 bases). TRBV5-3 is an open reading frame whose function is uncertain. With 2 bases removed from V and 5 bases from J, the gap between germline ends came to 13 bases. The CDR3 is made up of 14 amino acids. CDR3: CARSFARENETQYF. The CDR3 region has the DNA TGTGCCAGAAGCTTCGCCCGGGAGAATGAGACCCAGTACTTC.

The J gene is TRBJ2-5, the V gene TRBV3-1 (or the pseudogene TRBV3-2); 15 bases are a match to TRBD2. There are 14 residues in the CDR3. V shed 8 bases, J shed 5 bases, and the junction held 3 bases outside the gene matches. CDR1 is LGHDT, CDR2 YNNKEL, per germline (reference sequence). DNA of the CDR3: TGTGCCAGCCTCGGACTAGCGGGAGGGGAGACCCAGTACTTC. Its protein product is CASLGLAGGETQYF.

The rearrangement uses TRBV6-5 and TRBJ2-7, with D perhaps TRBD2 (5 bases). CDR1 and CDR2 from the germline V gene are MNHEY and SVGAGI. This CDR3 region has 14 residues. V dropped 5 bases and J dropped 4 bases, with 15 bases sitting between them. The CDR3 DNA is TGTGCCAGCAGTAACCGAATCGGCGGGTACGAGCAGTACTTC. It yields the protein CASSNRIGGYEQYF.

The table lists this clone with a few counts. This chain joins TRBV6-5 and TRBJ2-1; 11 nucleotides agree with TRBD2. The CDR3 spans 15 residues. The germline V gene has CDR1 MNHEY and CDR2 SVGAGI. Trimming cost V 6 bases and J 2 bases; bases outside gene matches: 3. The chain's CDR3 is CASSHSGRAYNEQFF. CDR3 DNA sequence: TGTGCCAGCAGCCATAGCGGGAGGGCCTACAATGAGCAGTTCTTC.